The 3 T cell receptor beta chains reported below all come from one sample, sequenced in a study of Ad26.COV2.S vaccination and SARS-CoV-2 variants. Here immunoSEQ multiplex PCR was the method, and the copy in TCRdb shows in-frame clones only, minus some. The sample has more than 300,000 clones; about nine tenths are singletons. The treatment denotes: roughly 19 received Ad26.COV2.S at low or high dose, single or two shots; 5 received placebo; per-sample allocation not given. It was on day 63 after the first vaccine or placebo injection that samples were taken. Sequencing used peripheral blood, obtained in a trial of Ad26.COV2.S vaccine versus placebo. Source of these receptors: a person aged 18 to 59 who received the Ad26.COV2.S COVID-19 vaccine or a placebo.

The gene calls are TRBV28 and TRBJ2-1; D possibly corresponds to TRBD1 (6 bases). The CDR3 has 21 residues. Germline V gene lookup returns CDR1 MDHEN and CDR2 SYDVKM. Deletions cut 1 base from V and 8 bases from J, with 33 bases between. Here the CDR3 DNA reads TGTGCCAGCAGTTTATTCTCCCCCCGAACCAATTCAATAAGGGGGAAGCATGAGCAGTTCTTC. It specifies CASSLFSPRTNSIRGKHEQFF.

The chain links TRBV27 to TRBJ2-7, with 8 bases that match TRBD1. J gave up 8 bases and V 5 bases, and 11 bases lay outside the gene matches. The CDR3 covers 14 residues. In germline, CDR1 is MNHEY, CDR2 SMNVEV (reference sequence). The CDR3 reads CASSRTGLEKKQYF. Written as DNA, the CDR3 is TGTGCCAGCAGTAGGACAGGGCTAGAAAAAAAGCAGTACTTC.

The rearrangement links TRBV28 to TRBJ2-7, with D perhaps TRBD1 or TRBD2 (5 bases each). Per the germline V gene, CDR1 is MDHEN and CDR2 is SYDVKM. Trimming removed 6 bases from V and 1 base from J, with 13 bases in between. This CDR3 comprises 14 residues. CDR3 residues: CASSPGPPSYEQYF. DNA of the CDR3: TGTGCCAGCAGCCCGGGGCCACCGTCCTACGAGCAGTACTTC.